This T cell receptor beta chain was identified in a study of T cells after yellow fever vaccination. Study-wide points: Re-detected after boosting: most primary clones, 96% of CD4 and 88% of CD8. The presence of abundant clonotypes contaminating from the bulk population was possible in FACS-sorted repertoires.

This clonotype was observed a handful of times. Its antigen remains unknown. In making TCR cDNA, 5'RACE template switching added a universal primer site and UMIs to it. TCRdb re-called the 5' RACE reads with MiXCR, one entry per CDR3 protein. The data hold 300,000 to 350,000 distinct CDR3 sequences, with about 10% observed a single time. CDR3 size: 15 residues. Germline-derived CDR1 and CDR2 are DFQATT and SNEGSKA (reference sequence). V trimming: 5 bases; J trimming: 5 bases; junction bases outside the gene matches: 9. V is TRBV20-1 and J is TRBJ2-1; 10 bases line up with TRBD2. This specimen was CD4+ T cells sorted from PBMCs, taken 45 days after the yellow fever booster vaccination. The sequence was obtained from a man between 18 and 35 years old who received the YFV17D yellow fever vaccine. As DNA, the CDR3 is TGCAGTGCTGCACAAGGTACTAGCGGGGACAATGAGCAGTTCTTC. Encoded protein: CSAAQGTSGDNEQFF.